This TCR beta chain was profiled in a study of blood T cell repertoires in COVID-19. The overall study: In each case, the material was cDNA or gDNA derived from T cells, B-cell-depleted T cells, or PBMCs.

How the authors handled the data: Estimation of nucleated cell counts relied on the amplification of reference gene primers. Generated by immunoSEQ multiplex PCR, the TCRdb table keeps only in-frame clones and is missing some. That table supplies the V and J calls and clone size; D and trimming were determined from the DNA. The repertoire holds about 130,000 clones, with about four fifths as singletons. Deletions cut 6 bases from V and 6 bases from J, with 14 bases between. The CDR3 loop spans 14 amino acids. Germline values: CDR1 LGHDT, CDR2 YNNKEL (reference sequence). Sequencing used peripheral blood. This clonotype was sampled from a woman between 65 and 79 years old with COVID-19, enrolled during active disease. The V call is TRBV3-1 (or the pseudogene TRBV3-2), the J call TRBJ1-4, with D possibly matching TRBD1 (5 bases). The CDR3: CASSPGGGDEKLFF. CDR3 coding DNA: TGTGCCAGCAGTCCGGGGGGGGGAGATGAAAAACTGTTTTTT.